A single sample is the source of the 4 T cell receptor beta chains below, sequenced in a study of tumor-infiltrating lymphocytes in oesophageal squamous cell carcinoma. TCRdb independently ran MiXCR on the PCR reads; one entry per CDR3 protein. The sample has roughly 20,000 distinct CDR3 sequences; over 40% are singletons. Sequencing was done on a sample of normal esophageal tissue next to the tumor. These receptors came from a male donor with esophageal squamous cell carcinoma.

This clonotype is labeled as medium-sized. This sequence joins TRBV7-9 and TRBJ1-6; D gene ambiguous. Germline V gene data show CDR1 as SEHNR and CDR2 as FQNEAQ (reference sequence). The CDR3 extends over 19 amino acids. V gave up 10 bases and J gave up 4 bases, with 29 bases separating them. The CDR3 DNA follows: TGTGCCACCATAGACCGGCTGGGTAGGCCGCCAAAATATAATTCACCCCTCCACTTT. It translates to CATIDRLGRPPKYNSPLHF.

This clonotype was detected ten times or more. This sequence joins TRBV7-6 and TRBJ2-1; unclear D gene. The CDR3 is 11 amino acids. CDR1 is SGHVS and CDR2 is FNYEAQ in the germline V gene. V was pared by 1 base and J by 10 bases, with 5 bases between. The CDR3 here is CASSLVDEQFF. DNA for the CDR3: TGTGCCAGCAGCTTAGTGGACGAGCAGTTCTTC.

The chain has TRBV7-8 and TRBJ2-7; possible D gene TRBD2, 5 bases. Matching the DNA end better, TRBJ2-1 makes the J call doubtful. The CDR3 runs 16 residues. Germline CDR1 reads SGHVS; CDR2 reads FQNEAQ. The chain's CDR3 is CASSLKRLVTNNEQFF. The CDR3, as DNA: TGTGCCAGCAGCTTAAAAAGGCTAGTGACTAACAATGAGCAGTTCTTC.

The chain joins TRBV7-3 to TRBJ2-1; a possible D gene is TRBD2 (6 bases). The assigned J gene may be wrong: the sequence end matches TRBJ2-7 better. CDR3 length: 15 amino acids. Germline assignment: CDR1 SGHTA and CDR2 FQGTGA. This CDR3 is CASSRQGGGNYEQYF. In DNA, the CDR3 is TGTGCCAGCAGCCGGCAGGGAGGAGGGAACTACGAGCAGTACTTC.